This TCR beta chain originates from a study of blood T cells in healthy people across ages. Primers used in a second PCR of roughly 7 to 12 cycles were a sample-barcoded 5' primer and a J-beta primer mix. MiXCR, applied by TCRdb to the 5' RACE reads, yields one record per CDR3 protein. Of hundreds of thousands of distinct CDR3 sequences listed, about half are singletons. There were at least 6 micrograms of total RNA extracted from every sample. Looked up from germline, CDR1 is SQVTM and CDR2 is ANQGSEA. The CDR3 is made up of 12 amino acids. J lost 7 bases, V lost 4 bases, and 7 bases had no gene match.

The sample consisted of blood. The clonotype comes from a woman between 55 and 75 years old in good health. The chain employs TRBV29-1 and TRBJ2-7, with 7 positions matching TRBD1. CDR3 DNA sequence: TGCAGCGTTGGGGACAGCCACAATGAGCAGTACTTC. Protein product: CSVGDSHNEQYF.